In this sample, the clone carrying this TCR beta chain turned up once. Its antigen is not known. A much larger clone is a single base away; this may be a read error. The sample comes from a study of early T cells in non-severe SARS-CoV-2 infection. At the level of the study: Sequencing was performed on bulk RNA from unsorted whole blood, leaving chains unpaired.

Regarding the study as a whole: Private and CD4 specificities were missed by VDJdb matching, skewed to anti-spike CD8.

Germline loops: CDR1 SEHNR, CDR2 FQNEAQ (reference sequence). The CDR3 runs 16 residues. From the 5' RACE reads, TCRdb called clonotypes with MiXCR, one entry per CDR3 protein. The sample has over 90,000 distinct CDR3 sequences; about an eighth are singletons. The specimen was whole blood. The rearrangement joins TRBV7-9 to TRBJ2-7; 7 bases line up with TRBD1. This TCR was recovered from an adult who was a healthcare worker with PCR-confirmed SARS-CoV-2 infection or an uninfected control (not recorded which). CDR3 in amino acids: CASSFSEAGGFYEHYF. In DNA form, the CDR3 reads TGTGCCAGCAGCTTCTCCGAGGCAGGGGGATTCTACGAGCACTACTTC.